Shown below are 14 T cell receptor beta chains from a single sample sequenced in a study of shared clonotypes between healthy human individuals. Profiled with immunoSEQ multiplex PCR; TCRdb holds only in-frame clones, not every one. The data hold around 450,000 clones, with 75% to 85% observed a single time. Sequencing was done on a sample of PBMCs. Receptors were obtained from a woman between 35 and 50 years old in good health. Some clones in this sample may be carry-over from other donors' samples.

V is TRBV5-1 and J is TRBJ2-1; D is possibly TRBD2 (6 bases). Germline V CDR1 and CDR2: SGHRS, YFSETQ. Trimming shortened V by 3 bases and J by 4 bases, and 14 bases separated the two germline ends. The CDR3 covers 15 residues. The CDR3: CASSSTSIEYNEQFF. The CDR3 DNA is TGCGCCAGCAGCTCAACTAGCATAGAATACAATGAGCAGTTCTTC. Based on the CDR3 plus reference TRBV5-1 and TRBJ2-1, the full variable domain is KAGVTQTPRYLIKTRGQQVTLSCSPISGHRSVSWYQQTPGQGLQFLFEYFSETQRNKGNFPGRFSGRQFSNSRSEMNVSTLELGDSALYLCASSSTSIEYNEQFFGPGTRLTVL.

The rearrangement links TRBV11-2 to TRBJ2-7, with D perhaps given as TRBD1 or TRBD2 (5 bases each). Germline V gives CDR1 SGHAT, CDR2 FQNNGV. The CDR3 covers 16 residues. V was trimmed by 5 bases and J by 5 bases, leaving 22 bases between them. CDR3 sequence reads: CASSQDEGQGVDEQYF. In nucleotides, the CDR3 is TGTGCCAGCAGCCAAGACGAGGGGCAGGGCGTCGACGAGCAGTACTTC.

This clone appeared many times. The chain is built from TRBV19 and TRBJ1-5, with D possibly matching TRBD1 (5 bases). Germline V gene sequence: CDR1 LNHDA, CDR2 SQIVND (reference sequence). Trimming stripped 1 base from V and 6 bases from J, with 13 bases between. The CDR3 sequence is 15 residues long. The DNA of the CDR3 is TGTGCCAGTAGTATAGTTGGGTGGGGGGTTCAGCCCCAGCATTTT. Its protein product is CASSIVGWGVQPQHF.

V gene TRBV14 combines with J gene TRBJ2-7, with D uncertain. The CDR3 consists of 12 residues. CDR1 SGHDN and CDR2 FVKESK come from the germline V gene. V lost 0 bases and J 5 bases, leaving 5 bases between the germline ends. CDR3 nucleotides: TGTGCCAGCAGCCAAGATATCCACGAGCAGTACTTC. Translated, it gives CASSQDIHEQYF.

CDR3: CASSVTASTQYF. In nucleotides, the CDR3 is TGTGCCAGCAGTGTGACAGCTTCGACCCAGTACTTC. The genes are TRBV2 and TRBJ2-5; TRBD1 is a possible D gene (5 bases). V was clipped by 4 bases and J by 7 bases, with 10 bases between them. Germline CDR1 is SNHLY and CDR2 is FYNNEI. The CDR3 is made up of 12 amino acids.

In nucleotides, the CDR3 is TGTGCCAGCAGTTACTGGGAGGGGGGGGGCCAGAAGGAGCAGTACTTC. Its translation: CASSYWEGGGQKEQYF. The chain is built from TRBV6-5 and TRBJ2-7; a possible D gene is TRBD2 (7 bases). This CDR3 comprises 16 residues. Trimming took off 1 base at V and 7 bases at J, with 20 bases between the two ends. Per germline, CDR1 MNHEY and CDR2 SVGAGI.

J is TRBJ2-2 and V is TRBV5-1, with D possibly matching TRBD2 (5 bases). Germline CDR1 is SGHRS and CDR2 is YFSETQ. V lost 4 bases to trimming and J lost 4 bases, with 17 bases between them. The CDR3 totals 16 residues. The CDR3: CASSLHSGLSTGELFF. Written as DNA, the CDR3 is TGCGCCAGCAGCCTACACTCAGGACTGTCCACCGGGGAGCTGTTTTTT.

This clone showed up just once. The CDR3 bases are TGTGCCAGCAGCCGCAGGGGTGGGATGAACACTGAAGCTTTCTTT. This codes for CASSRRGGMNTEAFF. The rearrangement links TRBV14 to TRBJ1-1; perhaps TRBD1 as D (6 bases). Germline-derived CDR1 and CDR2 are SGHDN and FVKESK. Trimming stripped 4 bases from V and 0 bases from J, with 12 bases between. There are 15 residues in the CDR3.

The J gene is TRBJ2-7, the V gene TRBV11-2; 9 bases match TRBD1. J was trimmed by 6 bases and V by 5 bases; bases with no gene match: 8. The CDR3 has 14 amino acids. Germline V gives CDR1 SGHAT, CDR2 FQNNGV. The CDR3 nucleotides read TGTGCCAGCAGCACCCGGGACAGGGCGATCGAGCAGTACTTC. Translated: CASSTRDRAIEQYF.

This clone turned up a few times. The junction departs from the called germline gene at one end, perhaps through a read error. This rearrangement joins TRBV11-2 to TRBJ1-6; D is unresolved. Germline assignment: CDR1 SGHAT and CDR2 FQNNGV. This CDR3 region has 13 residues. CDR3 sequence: CASSLEGNSPLHF. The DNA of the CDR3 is TGTGCCAGCAGCCTAGAAGGGAATTCACCCCTCCACTTT.

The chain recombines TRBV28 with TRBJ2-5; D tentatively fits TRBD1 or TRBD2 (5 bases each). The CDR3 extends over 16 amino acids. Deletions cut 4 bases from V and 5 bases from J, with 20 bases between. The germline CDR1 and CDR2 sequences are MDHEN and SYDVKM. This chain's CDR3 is CASSSFGARIIETQYF. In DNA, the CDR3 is TGTGCCAGCAGTTCCTTCGGGGCTCGAATCATCGAGACCCAGTACTTC.

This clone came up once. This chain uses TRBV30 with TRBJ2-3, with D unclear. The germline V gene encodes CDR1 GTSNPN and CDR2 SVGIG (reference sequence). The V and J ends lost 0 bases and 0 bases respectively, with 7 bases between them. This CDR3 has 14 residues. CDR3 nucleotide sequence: TGTGCCTGGAGTGTATTAGTTAGCACAGATACGCAGTATTTT. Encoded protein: CAWSVLVSTDTQYF. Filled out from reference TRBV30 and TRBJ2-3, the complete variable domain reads SQTIHQWPATLVQPVGSPLSLECTVEGTSNPNLYWYRQAAGRGLQLLFYSVGIGQISSEVPQNLSASRPQDRQFILSSKKLLLSDSGFYLCAWSVLVSTDTQYFGPGTRLTVL.

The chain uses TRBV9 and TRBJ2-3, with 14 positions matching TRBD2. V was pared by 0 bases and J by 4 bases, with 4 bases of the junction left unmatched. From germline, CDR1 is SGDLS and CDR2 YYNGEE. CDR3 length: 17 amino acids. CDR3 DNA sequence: TGTGCCAGCAGCGTAGTCGGGACTAGCGGGAGCTCAGATACGCAGTATTTT. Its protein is CASSVVGTSGSSDTQYF.

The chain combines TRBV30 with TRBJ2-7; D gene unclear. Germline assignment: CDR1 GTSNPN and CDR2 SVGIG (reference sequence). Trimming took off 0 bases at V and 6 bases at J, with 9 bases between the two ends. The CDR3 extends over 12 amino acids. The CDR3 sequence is CAWSVGPLEQYF. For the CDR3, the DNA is TGTGCCTGGAGTGTAGGCCCACTCGAGCAGTACTTC.